This T cell receptor beta chain derives from a study of blood T cell repertoires in COVID-19. Assay used: immunoSEQ multiplex PCR; TCRdb lists only in-frame clones, some missing. The top ten hold 2.5% to 3.5% of the sample, which has about 130,000 clones, around 85% seen once. The CDR3 covers 13 residues. With 4 bases removed from V and 4 bases from J, the gap between germline ends came to 10 bases. The receptor was isolated from a woman older than 75 with COVID-19, enrolled during active disease. Sequencing was done on a sample of peripheral blood. The V call is TRBV12-3 or TRBV12-4, the J call TRBJ1-1; D is uncertain. The CDR3 spells CASSSQDFTEAFF. As DNA, the CDR3 is TGTGCCAGCAGTTCGCAGGACTTCACTGAAGCTTTCTTT.